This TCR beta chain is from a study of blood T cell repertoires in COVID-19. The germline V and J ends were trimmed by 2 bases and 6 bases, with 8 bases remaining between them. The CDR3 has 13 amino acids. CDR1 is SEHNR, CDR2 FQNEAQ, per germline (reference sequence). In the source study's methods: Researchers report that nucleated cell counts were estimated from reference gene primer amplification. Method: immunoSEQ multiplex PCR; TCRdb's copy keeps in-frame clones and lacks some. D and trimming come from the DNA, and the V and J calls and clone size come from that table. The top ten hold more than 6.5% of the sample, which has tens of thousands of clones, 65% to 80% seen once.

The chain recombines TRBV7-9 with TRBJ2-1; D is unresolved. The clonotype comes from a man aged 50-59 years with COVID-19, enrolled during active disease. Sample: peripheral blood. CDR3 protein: CASSLLGLNEQFF. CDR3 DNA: TGTGCCAGCAGCTTATTGGGCCTCAATGAGCAGTTCTTC.